This T cell receptor beta chain was identified during a study of blood T cell repertoires in COVID-19. Turning to the study itself: Some COVID-19 samples were acute and others convalescent; all came from the United States, Italy and Spain. PBMCs, B-cell-depleted T cells, or T cells provided the cDNA or gDNA that made up the material.

Under the authors' procedure: Counts of nucleated cells, estimated from reference gene primer amplification, were obtained. The repertoire was sequenced with immunoSEQ multiplex PCR; TCRdb's copy has only in-frame clones and lacks some. Clonal size and the V and J genes are those of that table, whereas D and trimming came from the DNA. The repertoire consists of about 220,000 clones, with about 80% occurring once and the leading ten covering less than 2.5%. The CDR3 totals 14 residues. J lost 1 base, V lost 10 bases, and 7 bases had no gene match. From germline, CDR1 is MDHEN and CDR2 SYDVKM. Sequencing was carried out using peripheral blood. The J gene is TRBJ1-5, the V gene TRBV28; the match to TRBD1 covers 7 bases. The receptor comes from a woman between 55 and 75 years old with acute or convalescent COVID-19. CDR3 amino acids: CATTTGASNQPQHF. The CDR3 nucleotides are TGTGCCACCACCACAGGGGCAAGCAATCAGCCCCAGCATTTT.